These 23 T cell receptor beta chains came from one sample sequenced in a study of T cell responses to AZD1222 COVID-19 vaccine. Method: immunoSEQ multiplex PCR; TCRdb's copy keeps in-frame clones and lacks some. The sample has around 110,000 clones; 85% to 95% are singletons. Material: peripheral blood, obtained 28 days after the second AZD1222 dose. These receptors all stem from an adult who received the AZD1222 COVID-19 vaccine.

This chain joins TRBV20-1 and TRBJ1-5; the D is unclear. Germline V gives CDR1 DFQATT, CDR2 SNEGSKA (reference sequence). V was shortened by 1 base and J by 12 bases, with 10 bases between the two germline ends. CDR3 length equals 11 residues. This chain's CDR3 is CSARVPAGQHF. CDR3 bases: TGCAGTGCTAGAGTTCCAGCCGGCCAGCATTTT.

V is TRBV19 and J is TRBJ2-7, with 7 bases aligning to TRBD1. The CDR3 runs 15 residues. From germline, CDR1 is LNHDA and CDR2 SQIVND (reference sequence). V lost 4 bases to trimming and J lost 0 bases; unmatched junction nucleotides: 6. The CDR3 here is CASSTGTASSYEQYF. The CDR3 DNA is TGTGCCAGTAGTACCGGGACAGCGAGCTCCTACGAGCAGTACTTC.

CDR3 protein: CASSGTGGGNEQFF. Written as DNA, the CDR3 is TGTGCCAGCAGCGGGACAGGGGGTGGAAATGAGCAGTTCTTC. The V gene is TRBV27, the J gene TRBJ2-1, with 11 nucleotides matching TRBD1. CDR3 length: 14 residues. CDR1 is MNHEY, CDR2 SMNVEV, per germline (reference sequence). J was trimmed by 7 bases and V by 6 bases; bases with no gene match: 5.

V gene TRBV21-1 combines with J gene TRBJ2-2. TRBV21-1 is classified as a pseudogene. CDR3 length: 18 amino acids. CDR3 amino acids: CASSKQRRIALYTGELFF. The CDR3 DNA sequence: TGTGCCAGCAGCAAACAAAGAAGGATCGCTTTGTACACCGGGGAGCTGTTTTTT.

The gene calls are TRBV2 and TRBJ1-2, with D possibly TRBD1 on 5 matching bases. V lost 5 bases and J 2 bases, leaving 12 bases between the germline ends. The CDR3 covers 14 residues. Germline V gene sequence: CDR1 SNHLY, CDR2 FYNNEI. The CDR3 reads CASSPREGNYGYTF. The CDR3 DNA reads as TGTGCCAGCAGTCCCAGGGAGGGAAACTATGGCTACACCTTC.

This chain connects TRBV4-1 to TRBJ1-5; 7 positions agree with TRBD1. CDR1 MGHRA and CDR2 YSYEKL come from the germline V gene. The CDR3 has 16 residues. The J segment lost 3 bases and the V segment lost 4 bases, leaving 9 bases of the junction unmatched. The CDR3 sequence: CASSPTATGNNQPQHF. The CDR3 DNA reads TGCGCCAGCAGCCCCACGGCGACAGGGAACAATCAGCCCCAGCATTTT.

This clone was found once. As DNA, the CDR3 is TGTGCCATCAGTGAGGTCCGAAACACTGAAGCTTTCTTT. Protein product: CAISEVRNTEAFF. This sequence joins TRBV10-3 and TRBJ1-1; D unclear. The germline V gene encodes CDR1 ENHRY and CDR2 SYGVKD. V was cut by 2 bases and J by 2 bases, with 6 bases left in between. CDR3 length: 13 amino acids.

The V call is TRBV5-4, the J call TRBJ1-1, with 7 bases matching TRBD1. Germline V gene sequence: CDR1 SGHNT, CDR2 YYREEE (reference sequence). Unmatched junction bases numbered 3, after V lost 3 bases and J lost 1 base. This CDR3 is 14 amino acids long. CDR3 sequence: CASSWGTENTEAFF. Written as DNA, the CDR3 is TGTGCCAGCAGCTGGGGGACAGAGAACACTGAAGCTTTCTTT.

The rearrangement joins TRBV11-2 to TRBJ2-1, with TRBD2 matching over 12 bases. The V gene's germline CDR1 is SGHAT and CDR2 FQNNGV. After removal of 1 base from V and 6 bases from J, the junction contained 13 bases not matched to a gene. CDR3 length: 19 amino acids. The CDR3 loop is CASSLGGPSGRVSFNEQFF. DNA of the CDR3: TGTGCCAGCAGCTTAGGGGGTCCTAGCGGGAGGGTTTCTTTCAATGAGCAGTTCTTC.

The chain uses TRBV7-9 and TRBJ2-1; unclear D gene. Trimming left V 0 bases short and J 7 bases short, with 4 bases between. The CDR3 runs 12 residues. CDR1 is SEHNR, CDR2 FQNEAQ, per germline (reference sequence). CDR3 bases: TGTGCCAGCAGCTTAGCAAGTAATGAGCAGTTCTTC. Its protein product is CASSLASNEQFF.

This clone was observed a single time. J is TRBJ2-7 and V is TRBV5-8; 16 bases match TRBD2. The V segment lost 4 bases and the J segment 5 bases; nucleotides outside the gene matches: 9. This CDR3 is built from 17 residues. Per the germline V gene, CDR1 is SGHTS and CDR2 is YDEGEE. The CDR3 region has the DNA TGTGCCAGCAGCCCTAGGGGGACTAGCGGGAGGGCAGACGAGCAGTACTTC. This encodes CASSPRGTSGRADEQYF. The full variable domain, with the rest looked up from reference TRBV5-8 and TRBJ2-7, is EAGVTQSPTHLIKTRGQQATLRCSPISGHTSVYWYQQALGLGLQFLLWYDEGEERNRGNFPPRFSGRQFPNYSSELNVNALELEDSALYLCASSPRGTSGRADEQYFGPGTRLTVT.

The CDR3 loop reads CSVEKRMNTGELFF. CDR3 coding DNA: TGCAGCGTTGAAAAGCGGATGAACACCGGGGAGCTGTTTTTT. The chain links TRBV29-1 to TRBJ2-2; D is possibly TRBD2 (5 bases). Per germline, CDR1 SQVTM and CDR2 ANQGSEA. V was cut by 2 bases and J by 1 base, with 8 bases left in between. CDR3 length equals 14 residues.

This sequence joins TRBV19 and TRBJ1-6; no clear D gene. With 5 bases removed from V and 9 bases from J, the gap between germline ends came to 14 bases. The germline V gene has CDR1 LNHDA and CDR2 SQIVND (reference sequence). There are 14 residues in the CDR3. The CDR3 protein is CASSYGSRASPLHF. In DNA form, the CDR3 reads TGTGCCAGTAGTTACGGGTCTCGTGCTTCACCCCTCCACTTT.

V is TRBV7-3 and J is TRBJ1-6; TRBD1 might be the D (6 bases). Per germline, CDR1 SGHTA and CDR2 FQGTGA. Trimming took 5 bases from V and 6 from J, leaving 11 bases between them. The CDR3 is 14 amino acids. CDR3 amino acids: CASSQGLGNSPLHF. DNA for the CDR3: TGTGCCAGCAGCCAGGGGCTAGGTAATTCACCCCTCCACTTT.

The CDR3 region has the DNA TGTGCCAGCAGTGAGGGTAGACAGGCCTATGGCTACACCTTC. Translation: CASSEGRQAYGYTF. V and J are TRBV2 and TRBJ1-2; tentative D call: TRBD1 (6 bases). V lost 3 bases and J 4 bases, leaving 12 bases between the germline ends. The CDR3 totals 14 residues. Per germline, CDR1 SNHLY and CDR2 FYNNEI.

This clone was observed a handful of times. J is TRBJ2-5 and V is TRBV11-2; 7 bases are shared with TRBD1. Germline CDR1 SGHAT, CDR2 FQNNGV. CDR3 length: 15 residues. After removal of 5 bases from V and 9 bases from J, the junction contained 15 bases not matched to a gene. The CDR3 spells CASSHTTGPAVAQYF. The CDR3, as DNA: TGTGCCAGCAGCCATACGACAGGGCCAGCAGTAGCCCAGTACTTC.

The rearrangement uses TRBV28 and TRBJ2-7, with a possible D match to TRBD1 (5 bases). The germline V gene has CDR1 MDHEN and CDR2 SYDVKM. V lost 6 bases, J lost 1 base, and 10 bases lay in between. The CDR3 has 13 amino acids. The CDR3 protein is CASRLRVSYEQYF. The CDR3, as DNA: TGTGCCAGCAGACTCAGGGTTTCCTACGAGCAGTACTTC.

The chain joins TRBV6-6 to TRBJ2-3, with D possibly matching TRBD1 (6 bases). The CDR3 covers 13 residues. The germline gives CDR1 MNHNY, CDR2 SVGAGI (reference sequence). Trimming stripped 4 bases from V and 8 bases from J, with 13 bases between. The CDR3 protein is CASSSQGWGTQYF. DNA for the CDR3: TGTGCCAGCAGTTCACAGGGTTGGGGTACGCAGTATTTT.

The CDR3 DNA is TGCGCCAGCAGCCAAGAGAGGATGGGGGGACAGTCCTACAATGAGCAGTTCTTC. Translated: CASSQERMGGQSYNEQFF. The chain links TRBV4-1 to TRBJ2-1, with D tentatively TRBD1 (7 bases). Trimming removed 0 bases from V and 1 base from J, with 16 bases in between. The CDR3 is made up of 18 amino acids. Germline CDR1 reads MGHRA; CDR2 reads YSYEKL.

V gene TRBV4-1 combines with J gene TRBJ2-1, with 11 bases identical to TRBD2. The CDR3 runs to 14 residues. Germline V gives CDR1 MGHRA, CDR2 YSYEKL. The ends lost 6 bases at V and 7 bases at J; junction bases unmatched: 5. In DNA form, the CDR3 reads TGCGCCAGCAGGCTAGCGGGGGGAAGGAATGAGCAGTTCTTC. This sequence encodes CASRLAGGRNEQFF.

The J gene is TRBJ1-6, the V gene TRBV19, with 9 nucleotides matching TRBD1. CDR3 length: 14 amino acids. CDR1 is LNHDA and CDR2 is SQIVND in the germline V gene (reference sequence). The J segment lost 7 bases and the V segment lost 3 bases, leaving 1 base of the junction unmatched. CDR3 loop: CASSMGQGNSPLHF. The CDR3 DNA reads TGTGCCAGTAGTATGGGACAGGGAAATTCACCCCTCCACTTT.

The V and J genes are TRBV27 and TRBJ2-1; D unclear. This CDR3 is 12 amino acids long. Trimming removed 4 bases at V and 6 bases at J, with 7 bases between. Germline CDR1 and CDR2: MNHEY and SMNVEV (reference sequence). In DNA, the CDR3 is TGTGCCAGCAGTTACTCTAGCAATGAGCAGTTCTTC. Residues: CASSYSSNEQFF.

The CDR3 loop reads CASSLADSGNAKNIQYF. CDR3 DNA: TGCGCCAGCAGCTTGGCCGACAGTGGTAATGCCAAAAACATTCAGTACTTC. This chain joins TRBV5-1 and TRBJ2-4; weak D call: TRBD1 (5 bases). Trimming stripped 0 bases from V and 1 base from J, with 14 bases between. Germline V gene lookup returns CDR1 SGHRS and CDR2 YFSETQ. This CDR3 comprises 17 residues.